One sample yielded the 23 T cell receptor beta chains listed below, sequenced in a study of cytomegalovirus exposure and HLA in healthy donors. PCR was performed using 60 Vbeta and 13 Jbeta primers. Some clones are missing from TCRdb's copy, which holds only in-frame ones; the method was immunoSEQ multiplex PCR. Here the sample spans 75,000 to 95,000 clones, approximately 90% being singletons. Sequenced material: PBMCs. Every receptor here comes from a man aged 18 to 29 in good health and CMV-seronegative.

This rearrangement joins TRBV6-6 to TRBJ1-5, with 8 nucleotides matching TRBD1. Germline lookup yields CDR1 MNHNY and CDR2 SVGAGI (reference sequence). The CDR3 consists of 15 residues. Unmatched junction bases numbered 6, after V lost 4 bases and J lost 4 bases. The DNA for the CDR3 is TGTGCCAGCAGTTTGCGGGACAGGAGAAATCAGCCCCAGCATTTT. Translation gives CASSLRDRRNQPQHF.

The chain carries TRBV6-5 and TRBJ2-7; perhaps TRBD2 as D (5 bases). The germline CDR1 and CDR2 sequences are MNHEY and SVGAGI. The CDR3 contains 13 residues. V lost 2 bases to trimming and J lost 1 base, with 6 bases between them. The CDR3 is CASSYRGSYEQYF. In DNA, the CDR3 is TGTGCCAGCAGTTACCGAGGGTCCTACGAGCAGTACTTC.

The chain combines TRBV10-3 with TRBJ2-1; 8 bases fit TRBD1. The CDR3 has 14 residues. With 2 bases clipped from V and 6 bases from J, the junction kept 3 bases outside the gene matches. The germline gives CDR1 ENHRY, CDR2 SYGVKD. DNA of the CDR3: TGTGCCATCAGTGAGGGACAGGGTCGCAATGAGCAGTTCTTC. This encodes CAISEGQGRNEQFF.

This chain links TRBV7-3 with TRBJ1-1, with 8 bases aligning to TRBD1. V lost 6 bases and J lost 7; bases outside the gene matches: 10. CDR3 length: 14 amino acids. From germline, CDR1 is SGHTA and CDR2 FQGTGA. The CDR3 loop is CASRFGQGVLEAFF. The CDR3 nucleotides read TGTGCCAGCAGGTTTGGACAGGGCGTCCTTGAAGCTTTCTTT.

The rearrangement links TRBV18 to TRBJ2-2; D not certain. This CDR3 is 11 amino acids long. V shed 3 bases and J shed 10 bases, with 6 bases lying between them. Germline V lookup: CDR1 KGHSH, CDR2 LQKENI. This chain's CDR3 is CASSPVLELFF. The CDR3 nucleotides read TGTGCCAGCTCACCTGTTCTGGAGCTGTTTTTT. The complete variable domain, with remaining parts taken from reference TRBV18 and TRBJ2-2, reads NAGVMQNPRHLVRRRGQEARLRCSPMKGHSHVYWYRQLPEEGLKFMVYLQKENIIDESGMPKERFSAEFPKEGPSILRIQQVVRGDSAAYFCASSPVLELFFGEGSRLTVL.

The CDR3 loop is CAISGDRYEQYF. CDR3 sequence (DNA): TGTGCCATCAGCGGGGACAGATACGAGCAGTACTTC. The V and J genes are TRBV10-3 and TRBJ2-7; 7 bases are a match to TRBD1. The CDR3 contains 12 residues. The trim removed 6 bases at V and 4 bases at J, leaving 3 bases unmatched. Germline V gene data show CDR1 as ENHRY and CDR2 as SYGVKD.

This clone was observed a single time. The chain carries TRBV29-1 and TRBJ2-5; tentative D call: TRBD2 (7 bases). Trimming removed 7 bases at V and 4 bases at J, with 13 bases between. The CDR3 has 12 residues. Germline CDR1 is SQVTM and CDR2 is ANQGSEA. The chain's CDR3 is CSAQGGGETQYF. In nucleotides, the CDR3 is TGCAGCGCCCAAGGGGGGGGAGAGACCCAGTACTTC.

The rearrangement joins TRBV6-5 to TRBJ2-2; 9 bases are a match to TRBD2. Germline-derived CDR1 and CDR2 are MNHEY and SVGAGI. Losses at the gene ends were 1 base for V and 5 bases for J; bases not matched to a gene: 2. CDR3 length equals 15 residues. CDR3 residues: CASSYFAGGTGELFF. The CDR3, as DNA: TGTGCCAGCAGTTACTTCGCGGGAGGGACCGGGGAGCTGTTTTTT.

V and J are TRBV5-8 and TRBJ2-1, with a tentative D call TRBD2 (6 bases). The V end was cut by 4 bases, the J end by 9 bases, with 14 bases between. This CDR3 contains 13 residues. CDR1 is SGHTS, CDR2 YDEGEE, per germline. CDR3 residues: CASSILPGVEQFF. As DNA, the CDR3 is TGTGCCAGCAGCATACTACCGGGAGTTGAGCAGTTCTTC. The variable domain in full, with the rest retrieved from reference TRBV5-8 and TRBJ2-1, is EAGVTQSPTHLIKTRGQQATLRCSPISGHTSVYWYQQALGLGLQFLLWYDEGEERNRGNFPPRFSGRQFPNYSSELNVNALELEDSALYLCASSILPGVEQFFGPGTRLTVL.

The chain links TRBV11-2 to TRBJ2-5, with D perhaps TRBD1 (6 bases). CDR1 SGHAT and CDR2 FQNNGV come from the germline V gene. The CDR3 runs 13 residues. Trimming cost V 10 bases and J 0 bases, with 12 bases left between them. The CDR3 sequence is CATADSYQETQYF. As DNA, the CDR3 is TGTGCCACGGCGGACAGCTACCAAGAGACCCAGTACTTC. Drawing the rest from reference TRBV11-2 and TRBJ2-5, the complete variable domain is EAGVAQSPRYKIIEKRQSVAFWCNPISGHATLYWYQQILGQGPKLLIQFQNNGVVDDSQLPKDRFSAERLKGVDSTLKIQPAKLEDSAVYLCATADSYQETQYFGPGTRLLVL.

V and J are TRBV28 and TRBJ2-7; 9 nucleotides align to TRBD1. The CDR3 runs to 13 residues. The V gene end was trimmed by 9 bases and the J gene end by 2 bases; junction bases not matched to a gene: 5. In germline, CDR1 is MDHEN, CDR2 SYDVKM. The CDR3 sequence is CASRRDRAYEQYF. In DNA, the CDR3 is TGTGCCAGTCGCCGGGACAGGGCCTACGAGCAGTACTTC.

The J gene is TRBJ1-1, the V gene TRBV7-2; D may be TRBD1 (5 bases). The germline V gene encodes CDR1 SGHTA and CDR2 FQGNSA. V was pared by 3 bases and J by 0 bases, with 8 bases between. The CDR3 consists of 14 residues. The CDR3 here is CASSFDSLNTEAFF. CDR3 nucleotides: TGTGCCAGCAGCTTTGACAGCTTGAACACTGAAGCTTTCTTT.

The chain uses TRBV6-1 and TRBJ1-3; 7 positions match TRBD1. Looked up from germline, CDR1 is MNHNS and CDR2 is SASEGT. V lost 9 bases and J lost 0; bases outside the gene matches: 5. The CDR3 consists of 14 residues. The CDR3 DNA sequence: TGTGCCAGTAGGGGACAGCTCTCTGGAAACACCATATATTTT. Its translation: CASRGQLSGNTIYF.

The chain recombines TRBV4-2 with TRBJ2-1, with 12 nucleotides matching TRBD2. There are 21 residues in the CDR3. Trimming took 1 base from V and 0 from J; bases not matched to a gene: 13. Germline-derived CDR1 and CDR2 are LGHNA and YNFKEQ. Here the CDR3 reads CASSQGPGTSGSASSYNEQFF. CDR3 DNA sequence: TGTGCCAGCAGCCAAGGCCCCGGGACTAGCGGGTCCGCGAGCTCCTACAATGAGCAGTTCTTC.

The J gene is TRBJ2-3, the V gene TRBV30; weak D call: TRBD1 (5 bases). The germline V and J ends were trimmed by 0 bases and 11 bases, with 18 bases remaining between them. From germline, CDR1 is GTSNPN and CDR2 SVGIG (reference sequence). This CDR3 spans 14 amino acids. The CDR3 region is CAWSVHQGFCEQYF. The CDR3 DNA is TGTGCCTGGAGTGTACATCAGGGTTTCTGCGAGCAGTATTTT.

This clone showed up just a few times. A junction boundary mismatches the germline segment, possibly from a read error. The chain has TRBV7-8 and TRBJ1-2, with D possibly TRBD1 on 6 matching bases. Germline loops: CDR1 SGHVS, CDR2 FQNEAQ. The CDR3 has 17 residues. CDR3 amino acids: CASSLATGRTLYYGYTF. The CDR3 nucleotides are TGTGCCAGCAGCTTAGCGACAGGACGAACCCTCTACTACGGCTACACCTTC.

CDR3: CASSEIHRVFTGELFF. DNA of the CDR3: TGTGCCAGCAGCGAAATCCACCGAGTATTCACCGGGGAGCTGTTTTTT. The V call is TRBV7-9, the J call TRBJ2-2; D is unclear. The V and J ends lost 5 bases and 4 bases respectively, with 17 bases between them. The CDR3 is 16 residues long. CDR1 and CDR2 (germline): SEHNR, FQNEAQ (reference sequence).

This chain uses TRBV28 with TRBJ2-7; 7 bases map to TRBD2. The CDR3 extends over 16 amino acids. V lost 4 bases to trimming and J lost 4 bases; unmatched junction nucleotides: 13. Germline values: CDR1 MDHEN, CDR2 SYDVKM. CDR3 residues: CASSWGLSPPSYEQYF. The CDR3 DNA reads as TGTGCCAGCAGTTGGGGACTAAGCCCCCCCTCTTACGAGCAGTACTTC.

The sample holds one count of this clone. The rearrangement links TRBV18 to TRBJ1-5; 9 nucleotides line up with TRBD1. Germline assignment: CDR1 KGHSH and CDR2 LQKENI. The CDR3 is 14 residues long. V gave up 3 bases and J gave up 4 bases; unmatched junction bases: 1. CDR3 protein: CASSPGQGNQPQHF. In nucleotides, the CDR3 is TGTGCCAGCTCACCGGGACAGGGAAATCAGCCCCAGCATTTT. Variable domain in full (rest from reference TRBV18 and TRBJ1-5): NAGVMQNPRHLVRRRGQEARLRCSPMKGHSHVYWYRQLPEEGLKFMVYLQKENIIDESGMPKERFSAEFPKEGPSILRIQQVVRGDSAAYFCASSPGQGNQPQHFGDGTRLSIL.

The chain couples TRBV5-1 to TRBJ1-1; weak D call: TRBD1 (5 bases). In germline, CDR1 is SGHRS, CDR2 YFSETQ. V lost 4 bases, J lost 5 bases, and 15 bases lay in between. The CDR3 loop spans 14 amino acids. Here the CDR3 DNA reads TGCGCCAGCAGCCAGGGCCCCCCTCGGACTGAAGCTTTCTTT. It translates to CASSQGPPRTEAFF.

The rearrangement links TRBV7-2 to TRBJ1-4; D possibly corresponds to TRBD1 (5 bases). The V end was cut by 4 bases, the J end by 7 bases, with 16 bases between. The CDR3 runs 15 residues. The V gene's germline CDR1 is SGHTA and CDR2 FQGNSA. DNA of the CDR3: TGTGCCAGCAGCTCCCAGGGAAGAGTAGGTGAAAAACTGTTTTTT. It is translated as CASSSQGRVGEKLFF.

The rearrangement joins TRBV6-5 to TRBJ2-1; D unclear. Germline loops: CDR1 MNHEY, CDR2 SVGAGI. This CDR3 contains 15 residues. The ends were cut back, 5 bases at V and 0 bases at J, with 11 bases in the middle. The CDR3 nucleotides are TGTGCCAGCAGTCAGACTGCAACCTCCTACAATGAGCAGTTCTTC. This codes for CASSQTATSYNEQFF.

In its sample, this clone was seen once. The chain links TRBV7-2 to TRBJ1-2; TRBD1 is a possible D gene (6 bases). Germline values: CDR1 SGHTA, CDR2 FQGNSA. V lost 2 bases, J lost 4 bases, and 11 bases lay in between. The CDR3 is 14 residues long. CDR3 in amino acids: CASSLYRVGYGYTF. The CDR3 nucleotides are TGTGCCAGCAGCTTATACAGGGTTGGCTATGGCTACACCTTC.